This T cell receptor beta chain was obtained from a study of T cell repertoires in cytomegalovirus infection. As regards this clonotype: Its specificity is not known.

Germline V lookup: CDR1 SGHTA, CDR2 FQGNSA. The CDR3 totals 19 residues. V was shortened by 1 base and J by 2 bases, with 23 bases between the two germline ends. TCRdb reanalysed the reads using MiXCR and keeps one entry per CDR3 protein. This sample carries 100,000 to 150,000 distinct CDR3 sequences, more than 30% of them seen once, and the ten largest clones take approximately 50%. The sequence came from a human donor in good health (CMV status not recorded). Some clones in this sample may be carry-over from other donors' samples. Sequencing used CD8+ T cells from cultured PBMCs, obtained from culture after CMV antigen stimulation. The gene calls are TRBV7-2 and TRBJ1-2; D is possibly TRBD1 (6 bases). CDR3 region: CASSLELVVSAGENYGYTF. The CDR3 DNA reads TGTGCCAGCAGCTTAGAATTAGTTGTTTCGGCAGGGGAAAACTATGGCTACACCTTC.